Listed below are T cell receptor beta chains from one sample, sequenced in a study of response to subunit inactivated influenza vaccine. TCRdb re-called the RT-PCR reads with MiXCR, one entry per CDR3 protein. The sample records about 780,000 distinct CDR3 sequences, roughly 20% being singletons. The source material was PBMCs from blood, sampled 4 to 6 days after vaccination. Receptors originate from a man between 50 and 59 years old who received an inactivated influenza vaccine. Both conserved end residues are part of each CDR3. D genes are given only for firm matches. Size tells how often a clone was seen (once, few, many) or the class of an expanded clone, and some rows leave it out.

clone size | J gene | V gene | D gene | CDR3 DNA | CDR3 protein
many | TRBJ1-2 | TRBV7-8 | TRBD1 | TGTGCCAGCAGCGGCAGGGGGCTGGGAGGCTACACCTTC | CASSGRGLGGYTF
few | TRBJ2-5 | TRBV29-1 | - | TGCAGCGTGGGATTGGGGCCCGAAGAGACCCAGTACTTC | CSVGLGPEETQYF
few | TRBJ2-1 | TRBV6-2/TRBV6-3 | - | TGTGCCAGCAGTCCCTCCCAGGGGATCATACTCTACAATGAGCAGTTCTTC | CASSPSQGIILYNEQFF
few | TRBJ2-5 | TRBV20-1 | TRBD2 | TGCAGTGCTAAGCGGGGGTTAGGAGAGACCCAGTACTTC | CSAKRGLGETQYF
- | TRBJ2-5 | TRBV10-3 | TRBD2 | TGTGCCATCAGCCCGGCGGGGGGAGGAGAGACCCAGTACTTC | CAISPAGGGETQYF
few | TRBJ2-7 | TRBV30 | - | TGTGCCTGGAGGCAGGCCCCTACCTACGAGCAGTACTTC | CAWRQAPTYEQYF
few | TRBJ2-5 | TRBV4-3 | - | TGCGCCAGCAGCCAAGATATTTCCCGGACCGGAGAGACCCAGTACTTC | CASSQDISRTGETQYF
few | TRBJ2-5 | TRBV6-2/TRBV6-3 | - | TGTGCCAGCACCCGGACTGCCGAAGAGACCCAGTACTTC | CASTRTAEETQYF
few | TRBJ2-2 | TRBV20-1 | TRBD1 | TGCAGTGCCCTTTTCGGGACAGCGCAATCCGGGGAGCTGTTTTTT | CSALFGTAQSGELFF
many | TRBJ1-1 | TRBV5-6 | - | TGTGCCAGCAGCTTGAGGTCCCCCGGAATACCTGAAGCTTTCTTT | CASSLRSPGIPEAFF
few | TRBJ2-5 | TRBV5-1 | TRBD1 | TGCGCCAGCAGCTTAGAAGGACAGGGGACAGAGACCCAGTACTTC | CASSLEGQGTETQYF